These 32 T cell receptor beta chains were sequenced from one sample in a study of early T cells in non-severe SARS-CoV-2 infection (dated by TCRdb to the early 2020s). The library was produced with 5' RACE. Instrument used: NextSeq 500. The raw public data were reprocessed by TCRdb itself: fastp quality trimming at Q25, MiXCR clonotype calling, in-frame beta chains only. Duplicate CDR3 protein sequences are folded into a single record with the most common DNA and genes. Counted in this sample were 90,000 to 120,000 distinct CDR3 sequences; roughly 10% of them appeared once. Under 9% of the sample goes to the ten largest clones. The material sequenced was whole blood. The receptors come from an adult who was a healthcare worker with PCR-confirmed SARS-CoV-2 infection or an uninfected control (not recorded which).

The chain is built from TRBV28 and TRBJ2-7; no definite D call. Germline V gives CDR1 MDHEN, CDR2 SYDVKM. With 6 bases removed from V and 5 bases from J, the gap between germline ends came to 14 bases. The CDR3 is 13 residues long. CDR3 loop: CASSHLESHEQYF. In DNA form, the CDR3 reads TGTGCCAGCAGCCACCTCGAGTCTCACGAGCAGTACTTC.

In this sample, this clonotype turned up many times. This CDR3 reads CASSVGTHNEQFF. The CDR3 nucleotides are TGTGCCAGCAGCGTAGGGACTCACAATGAGCAGTTCTTC. The chain recombines TRBV9 with TRBJ2-1; D is possibly TRBD2 (5 bases). Germline CDR1 and CDR2: SGDLS and YYNGEE. V lost 0 bases and J lost 5, with 6 bases in between. The CDR3 is 13 amino acids.

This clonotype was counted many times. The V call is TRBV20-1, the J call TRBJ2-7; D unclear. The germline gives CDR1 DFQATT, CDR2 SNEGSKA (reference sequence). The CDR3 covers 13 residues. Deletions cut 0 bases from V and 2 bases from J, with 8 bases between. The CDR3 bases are TGCAGTGCTAGAGATCTCAGAACCTACGAGCAGTACTTC. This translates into CSARDLRTYEQYF.

The CDR3 DNA reads as TGCAGTGCTAGTCCCACGGAGGGAGGCGATTACAATGAGCAGTTCTTC. This translates into CSASPTEGGDYNEQFF. This chain joins TRBV20-1 and TRBJ2-1; the D gene is possibly TRBD2 (6 bases). CDR3 length equals 16 residues. Trimming took off 3 bases at V and 4 bases at J, with 19 bases between the two ends. Germline values: CDR1 DFQATT, CDR2 SNEGSKA (reference sequence).

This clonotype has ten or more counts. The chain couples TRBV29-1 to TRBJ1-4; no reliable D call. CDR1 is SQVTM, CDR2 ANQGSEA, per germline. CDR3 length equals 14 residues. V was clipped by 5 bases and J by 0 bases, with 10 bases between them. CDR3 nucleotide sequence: TGCAGCGTTCTAGAGATTGCAACTAATGAAAAACTGTTTTTT. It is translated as CSVLEIATNEKLFF.

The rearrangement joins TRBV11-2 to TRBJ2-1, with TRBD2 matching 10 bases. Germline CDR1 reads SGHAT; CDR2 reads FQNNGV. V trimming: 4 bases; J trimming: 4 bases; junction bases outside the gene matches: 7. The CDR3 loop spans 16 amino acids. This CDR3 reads CASSSLGTSAYNEQFF. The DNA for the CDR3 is TGTGCCAGCAGCTCCCTGGGGACTAGCGCTTACAATGAGCAGTTCTTC.

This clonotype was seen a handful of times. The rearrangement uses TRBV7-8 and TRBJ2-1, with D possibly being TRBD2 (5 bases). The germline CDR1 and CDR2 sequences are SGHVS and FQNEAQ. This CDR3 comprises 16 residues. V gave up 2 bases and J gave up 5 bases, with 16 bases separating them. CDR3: CASSLTEDFRNNEQFF. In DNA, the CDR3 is TGTGCCAGCAGCTTAACGGAGGACTTCCGGAACAATGAGCAGTTCTTC.

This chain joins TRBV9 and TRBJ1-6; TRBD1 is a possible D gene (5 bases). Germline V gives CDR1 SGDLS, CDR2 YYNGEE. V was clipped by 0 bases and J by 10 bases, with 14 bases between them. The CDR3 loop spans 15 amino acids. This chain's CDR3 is CASSVERDQRSPLHF. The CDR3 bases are TGTGCCAGCAGCGTAGAACGGGACCAGAGATCACCCCTCCACTTT.

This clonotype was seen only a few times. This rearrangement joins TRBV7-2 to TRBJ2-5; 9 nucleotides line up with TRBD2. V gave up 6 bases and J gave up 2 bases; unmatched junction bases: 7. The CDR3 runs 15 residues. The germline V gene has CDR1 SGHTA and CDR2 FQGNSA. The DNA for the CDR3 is TGTGCCAGCAGTCACCGGACTAGCGCACAAGAGACCCAGTACTTC. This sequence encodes CASSHRTSAQETQYF.

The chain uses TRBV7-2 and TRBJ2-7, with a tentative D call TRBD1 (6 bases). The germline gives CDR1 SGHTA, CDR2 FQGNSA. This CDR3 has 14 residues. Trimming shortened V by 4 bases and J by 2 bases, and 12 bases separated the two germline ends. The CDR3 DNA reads TGTGCCAGCAGCTCCCCCACAGGGACCTACGAGCAGTACTTC. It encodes CASSSPTGTYEQYF.

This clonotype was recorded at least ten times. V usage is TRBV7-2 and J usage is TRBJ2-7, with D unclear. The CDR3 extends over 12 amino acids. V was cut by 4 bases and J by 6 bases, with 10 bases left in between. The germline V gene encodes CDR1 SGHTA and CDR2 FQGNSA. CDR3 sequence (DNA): TGTGCCAGCAGCTCGTGGTTTAGCGAGCAGTACTTC. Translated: CASSSWFSEQYF.

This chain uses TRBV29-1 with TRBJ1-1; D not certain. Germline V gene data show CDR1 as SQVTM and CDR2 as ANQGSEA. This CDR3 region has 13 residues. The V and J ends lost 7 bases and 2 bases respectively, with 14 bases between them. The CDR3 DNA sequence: TGCAGCGCACGCACGTTGGGTAACACTGAAGCTTTCTTT. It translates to CSARTLGNTEAFF. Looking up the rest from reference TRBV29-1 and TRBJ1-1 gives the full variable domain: SAVISQKPSRDICQRGTSLTIQCQVDSQVTMMFWYRQQPGQSLTLIATANQGSEATYESGFVIDKFPISRPNLTFSTLTVSNMSPEDSSIYLCSARTLGNTEAFFGQGTRLTVV.

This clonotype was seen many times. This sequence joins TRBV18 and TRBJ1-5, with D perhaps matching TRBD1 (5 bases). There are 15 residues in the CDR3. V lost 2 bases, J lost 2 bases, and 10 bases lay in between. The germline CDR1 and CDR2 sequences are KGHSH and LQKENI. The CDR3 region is CASSPSTGGNQPQHF. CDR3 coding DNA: TGTGCCAGCTCACCATCTACAGGAGGCAATCAGCCCCAGCATTTT.

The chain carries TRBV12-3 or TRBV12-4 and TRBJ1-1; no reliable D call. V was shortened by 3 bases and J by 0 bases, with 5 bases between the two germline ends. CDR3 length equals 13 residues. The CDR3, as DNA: TGTGCCAGCAGTTTCGGACTGAACACTGAAGCTTTCTTT. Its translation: CASSFGLNTEAFF.

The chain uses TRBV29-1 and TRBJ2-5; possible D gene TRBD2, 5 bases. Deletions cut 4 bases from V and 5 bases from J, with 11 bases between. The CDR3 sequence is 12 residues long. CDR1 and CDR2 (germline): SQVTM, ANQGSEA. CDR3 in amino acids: CSVARDRETQYF. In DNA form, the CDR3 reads TGCAGCGTTGCGAGGGATCGGGAGACCCAGTACTTC.

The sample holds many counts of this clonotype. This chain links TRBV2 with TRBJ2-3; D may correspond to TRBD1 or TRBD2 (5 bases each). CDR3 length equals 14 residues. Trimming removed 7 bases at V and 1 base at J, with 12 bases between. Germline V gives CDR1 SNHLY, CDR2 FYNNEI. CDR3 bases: TGTGCCAGCACTGGGGACCCAGGCACAGATACGCAGTATTTT. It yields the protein CASTGDPGTDTQYF.

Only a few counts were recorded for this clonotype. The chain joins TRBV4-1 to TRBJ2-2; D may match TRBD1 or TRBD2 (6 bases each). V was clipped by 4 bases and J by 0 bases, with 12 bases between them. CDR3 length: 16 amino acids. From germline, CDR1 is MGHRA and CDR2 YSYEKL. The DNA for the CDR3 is TGCGCCAGCAGCCCCCTGAGGGGGGCGAACACCGGGGAGCTGTTTTTT. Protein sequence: CASSPLRGANTGELFF.

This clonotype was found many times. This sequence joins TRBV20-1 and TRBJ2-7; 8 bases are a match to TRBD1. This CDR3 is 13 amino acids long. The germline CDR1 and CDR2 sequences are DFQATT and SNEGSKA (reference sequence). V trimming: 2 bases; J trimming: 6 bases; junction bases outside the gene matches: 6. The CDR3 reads CSARLGQVGEQYF. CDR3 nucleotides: TGCAGTGCTAGACTGGGACAGGTTGGCGAGCAGTACTTC.

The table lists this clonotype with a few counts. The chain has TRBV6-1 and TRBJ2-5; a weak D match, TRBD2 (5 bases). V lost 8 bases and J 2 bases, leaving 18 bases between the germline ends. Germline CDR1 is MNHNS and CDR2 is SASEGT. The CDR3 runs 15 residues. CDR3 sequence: CASSEAPRIQETQYF. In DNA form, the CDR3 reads TGTGCCAGCTCGGAGGCCCCGCGGATTCAAGAGACCCAGTACTTC.

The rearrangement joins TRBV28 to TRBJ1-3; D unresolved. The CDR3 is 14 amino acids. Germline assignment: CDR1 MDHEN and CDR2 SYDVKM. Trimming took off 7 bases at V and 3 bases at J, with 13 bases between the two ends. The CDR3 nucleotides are TGTGCCAGCACCCACGGCGGTGTTGGAAACACCATATATTTT. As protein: CASTHGGVGNTIYF.

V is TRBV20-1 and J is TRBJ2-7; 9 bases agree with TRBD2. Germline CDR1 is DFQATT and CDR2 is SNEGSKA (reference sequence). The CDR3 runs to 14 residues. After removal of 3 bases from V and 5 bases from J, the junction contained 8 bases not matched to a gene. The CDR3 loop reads CSARDAGGPNEQYF. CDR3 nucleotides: TGCAGTGCTAGGGACGCGGGAGGGCCGAACGAGCAGTACTTC.

CDR3 in DNA: TGTGCCAGCAGGGCCGGGACAGTCAGCACAGATACGCAGTATTTT. Protein sequence: CASRAGTVSTDTQYF. The chain carries TRBV27 and TRBJ2-3; 7 nucleotides align to TRBD1. V lost 6 bases to trimming and J lost 0 bases; unmatched junction nucleotides: 6. Germline V gene sequence: CDR1 MNHEY, CDR2 SMNVEV (reference sequence). This CDR3 comprises 15 residues.

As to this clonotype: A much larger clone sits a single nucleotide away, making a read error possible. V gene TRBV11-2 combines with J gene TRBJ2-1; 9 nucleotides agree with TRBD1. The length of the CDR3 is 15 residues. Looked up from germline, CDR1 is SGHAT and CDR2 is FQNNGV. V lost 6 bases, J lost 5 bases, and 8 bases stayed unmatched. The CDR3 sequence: CASSNPGQGDNEQFF. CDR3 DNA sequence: TGTGCCAGCAGTAATCCGGGACAGGGAGACAATGAGCAGTTCTTC.

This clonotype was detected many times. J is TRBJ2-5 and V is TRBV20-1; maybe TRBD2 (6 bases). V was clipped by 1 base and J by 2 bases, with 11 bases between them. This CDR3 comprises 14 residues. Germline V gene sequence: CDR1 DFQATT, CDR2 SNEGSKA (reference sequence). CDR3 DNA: TGCAGTGCTAGAGCGGGAGAAGGACAAGAGACCCAGTACTTC. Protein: CSARAGEGQETQYF.

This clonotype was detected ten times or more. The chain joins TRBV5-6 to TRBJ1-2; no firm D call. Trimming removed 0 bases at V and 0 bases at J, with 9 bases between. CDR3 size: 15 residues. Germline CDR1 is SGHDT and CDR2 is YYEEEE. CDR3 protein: CASSLDYVSNYGYTF. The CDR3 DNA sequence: TGTGCCAGCAGCTTGGATTACGTATCTAACTATGGCTACACCTTC.

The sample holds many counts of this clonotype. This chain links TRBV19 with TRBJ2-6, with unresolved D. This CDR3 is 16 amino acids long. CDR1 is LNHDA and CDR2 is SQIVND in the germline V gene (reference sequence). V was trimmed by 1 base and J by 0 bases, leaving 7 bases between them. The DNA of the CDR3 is TGTGCCAGTAGTATAGGTCACGGCTCTGGGGCCAACGTCCTGACTTTC. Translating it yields CASSIGHGSGANVLTF. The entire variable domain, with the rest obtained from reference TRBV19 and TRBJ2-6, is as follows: DGGITQSPKYLFRKEGQNVTLSCEQNLNHDAMYWYRQDPGQGLRLIYYSQIVNDFQKGDIAEGYSVSREKKESFPLTVTSAQKNPTAFYLCASSIGHGSGANVLTFGAGSRLTVL.

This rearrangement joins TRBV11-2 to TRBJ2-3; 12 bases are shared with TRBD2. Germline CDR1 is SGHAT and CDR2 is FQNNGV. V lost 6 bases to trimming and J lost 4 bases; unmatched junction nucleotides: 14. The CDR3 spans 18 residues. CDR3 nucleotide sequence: TGTGCCAGCAGGGCTAGCGGGAGGGCCCAGATTGCCGCAGATACGCAGTATTTT. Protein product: CASRASGRAQIAADTQYF.

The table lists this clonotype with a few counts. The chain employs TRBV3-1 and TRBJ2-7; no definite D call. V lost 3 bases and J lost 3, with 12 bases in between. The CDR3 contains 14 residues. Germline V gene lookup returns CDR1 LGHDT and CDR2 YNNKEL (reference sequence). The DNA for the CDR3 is TGTGCCAGCAGCCAGTCGTTAGGACGCTACGAGCAGTACTTC. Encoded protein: CASSQSLGRYEQYF.

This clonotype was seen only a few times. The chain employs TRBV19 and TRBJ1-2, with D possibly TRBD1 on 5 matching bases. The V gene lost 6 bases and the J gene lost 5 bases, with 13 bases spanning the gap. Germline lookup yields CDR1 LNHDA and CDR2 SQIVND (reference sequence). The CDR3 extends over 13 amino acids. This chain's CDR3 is CASSSGTVYGYTF. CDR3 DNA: TGTGCCAGTAGCTCCGGGACGGTGTATGGCTACACCTTC.

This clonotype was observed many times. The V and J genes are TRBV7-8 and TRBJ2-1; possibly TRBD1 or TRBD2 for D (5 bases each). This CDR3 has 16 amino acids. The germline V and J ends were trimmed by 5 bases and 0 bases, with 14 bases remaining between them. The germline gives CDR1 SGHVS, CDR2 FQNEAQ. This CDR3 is CASSPAGAHSYNEQFF. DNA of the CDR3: TGTGCCAGCAGCCCAGCCGGGGCCCACTCCTACAATGAGCAGTTCTTC.

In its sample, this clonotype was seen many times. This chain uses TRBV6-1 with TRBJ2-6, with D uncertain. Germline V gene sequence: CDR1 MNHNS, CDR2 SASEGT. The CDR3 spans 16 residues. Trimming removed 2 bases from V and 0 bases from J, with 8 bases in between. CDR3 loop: CASSEMADSGANVLTF. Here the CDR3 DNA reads TGTGCCAGCAGTGAAATGGCAGACTCTGGGGCCAACGTCCTGACTTTC.

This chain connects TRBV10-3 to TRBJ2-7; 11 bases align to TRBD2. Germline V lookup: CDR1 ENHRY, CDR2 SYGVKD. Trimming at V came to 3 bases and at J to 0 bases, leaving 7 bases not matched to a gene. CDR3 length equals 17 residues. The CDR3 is CAISDPGLAALSYEQYF. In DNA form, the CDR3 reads TGTGCCATCAGTGACCCGGGACTAGCGGCCCTCTCCTACGAGCAGTACTTC.